The rows below give T cell receptor beta chains drawn from one sample of a study of T cell responses to AZD1222 COVID-19 vaccine. Data came from immunoSEQ multiplex PCR; TCRdb stores just in-frame clones and leaves some out. The sample records about 120,000 clones, 75% to 95% being singletons. Sequences were derived from peripheral blood, sampled 28 days after the second dose of the MenACWY control vaccine. These receptor sequences come from an adult who received the MenACWY meningococcal vaccine as a control. Each CDR3 is given with its conserved first and last residue. D genes are given only for firm matches. Size is omitted from some rows. Given values are once, few, many or a class for expanded clones.

D	J	size	length	V	DNA	CDR3
.	TRBJ2-5	.	13	TRBV18	TGTGCCAGCTCACCAAGGGGGATCGAGACCCAGTACTTC	CASSPRGIETQYF
.	TRBJ2-2	.	13	TRBV10-1	TGCGCCAGCAACCGACACAACACCGGGGAGCTGTTTTTT	CASNRHNTGELFF
.	TRBJ2-7	.	16	TRBV5-1	TGCGCCAGCAGCTTGGCTGGCGAAGTTAGGTCTTACGAGCAGTACTTC	CASSLAGEVRSYEQYF
.	TRBJ1-1	.	14	TRBV10-3	TGTGCCATCAGTGAAGGACGGCCGAACACTGAAGCTTTCTTT	CAISEGRPNTEAFF
TRBD2	TRBJ2-1	.	17	TRBV5-1	TGCGCCAGCAGCCCCGGGGGGGAAACCCGCTCCTACAATGAGCAGTTCTTC	CASSPGGETRSYNEQFF
.	TRBJ2-1	.	15	TRBV7-9	TGTGCCAGCAGCTTAGGGCAGGTATCCTACAATGAGCAGTTCTTC	CASSLGQVSYNEQFF
TRBD1	TRBJ2-1	.	14	TRBV10-3	TGTGCCATCGGGCGAGACAGGGGGGATAATGAGCAGTTCTTC	CAIGRDRGDNEQFF
TRBD1	TRBJ1-2	.	14	TRBV4-2	TGTGCCAGCAGCCTAGGACAGGGAGACTATGGCTACACCTTC	CASSLGQGDYGYTF
.	TRBJ1-5	.	13	TRBV27	TGTGCCAGCAGTCCCCAGGGAGATCAGCCCCAGCATTTT	CASSPQGDQPQHF
.	TRBJ1-1	.	13	TRBV7-9	TGTGCCAGCAGCGCGACCGTGAACACTGAAGCTTTCTTT	CASSATVNTEAFF
.	TRBJ1-1	.	12	TRBV29-1	TGCAGCGTAAGAAGGGGGGGCACTGAAGCTTTCTTT	CSVRRGGTEAFF
TRBD1	TRBJ1-2	.	17	TRBV28	TGTGCCAGCAGTTTAGCTTGGACAGGGCGCTATAGCTATGGCTACACCTTC	CASSLAWTGRYSYGYTF
.	TRBJ1-1	.	17	TRBV5-1	TGCGCCAGCAGCTTGCTGCGGGGGCCCCTCATGAACACTGAAGCTTTCTTT	CASSLLRGPLMNTEAFF
.	TRBJ1-4	.	14	TRBV23-1	TGCGCCAGCAGTCAAGAGCGGGGGAATGAAAAACTGTTTTTT	CASSQERGNEKLFF
.	TRBJ1-2	.	15	TRBV11-2	TGTGCCAGCAGCTCTTACAGGGATCACTACTATGGCTACACCTTC	CASSSYRDHYYGYTF
TRBD2	TRBJ2-3	.	16	TRBV7-9	TGTGCCACCGACCTCGGGAAGCGGGGGGGCACAGATACGCAGTATTTT	CATDLGKRGGTDTQYF
TRBD1	TRBJ1-6	few	15	TRBV5-4	TGTGCCAGCAGCTTGGAGGGACAGGTTGATTCACCCCTCCACTTT	CASSLEGQVDSPLHF
TRBD1	TRBJ2-7	.	16	TRBV15	TGTGCCACCAGCAGAGGGGACAGGGAAGGAGGAACCGAGCAGTACTTC	CATSRGDREGGTEQYF
TRBD1	TRBJ2-5	.	15	TRBV5-1	TGCGCCAGCAGCAGAGGACAGGGGTATCAAGAGACCCAGTACTTC	CASSRGQGYQETQYF
.	TRBJ2-5	.	12	TRBV5-1	TGCGCCAGCAGCTTGGCCGACGAGACCCAGTACTTC	CASSLADETQYF
.	TRBJ1-6	.	14	TRBV7-6	TGTGCCAGCAGCTCAGGGTTTAATAATTCACCCCTCCACTTT	CASSSGFNNSPLHF
TRBD1	TRBJ1-5	.	16	TRBV5-5	TGTGCCAGCAGCACTACAGGGGTAAATAGCAATCAGCCCCAGCATTTT	CASSTTGVNSNQPQHF
TRBD2	TRBJ2-1	.	16	TRBV15	TGTGCCACCAGCAGAGATCGGACTAGCCCCTACAATGAGCAGTTCTTC	CATSRDRTSPYNEQFF
.	TRBJ2-2	once	15	TRBV27	TGTGCCAGCAGTTTAGGTACGGAAAGCACCGGGGAGCTGTTTTTT	CASSLGTESTGELFF
.	TRBJ2-2	.	15	TRBV7-8	TGTGCCAGCAGCGTCCGGGACGACGCCGTCGGGGAGCTGTTTTTT	CASSVRDDAVGELFF
.	TRBJ2-1	.	15	TRBV5-1	TGCGCCAGCAGCTGGACGATGAGCTCCTACAATGAGCAGTTCTTC	CASSWTMSSYNEQFF
.	TRBJ2-3	.	15	TRBV6-4	TGTGCCAGCAGTGACTCTAGACGGGGCTCAGATACGCAGTATTTT	CASSDSRRGSDTQYF
TRBD2	TRBJ2-3	.	16	TRBV29-1	TGCAGCGCACAAACTAGCGGGCCTCTTAGCACAGATACGCAGTATTTT	CSAQTSGPLSTDTQYF
.	TRBJ2-1	.	14	TRBV5-1	TGCGCCAGCACCCTATCCAGCTCCTACAATGAGCAGTTCTTC	CASTLSSSYNEQFF
.	TRBJ2-2	.	12	TRBV30	TGTGCCTGGAGGCCAGGCACCGGGGAGCTGTTTTTT	CAWRPGTGELFF